Here is one TCR beta chain with its context. Only in-frame clones appear in the TCRdb table, and some are missing; sequencing was by immunoSEQ multiplex PCR. This table lists about 140,000 clones. This specimen comes from a study of T cell responses to AZD1222 COVID-19 vaccine. Sequenced sample: peripheral blood. The sequence was collected from an adult in good health.

The CDR3 nucleotides read TGCGCCAGCAGCCAAGCCTGGGGCTATGGCTACACCTTC. It translates to CASSQAWGYGYTF. V usage is TRBV5-1 and J usage is TRBJ1-2, with D unclear. With 4 bases removed from V and 4 bases from J, the gap between germline ends came to 11 bases. CDR3 length: 13 amino acids. The germline CDR1 and CDR2 sequences are SGHRS and YFSETQ.